Following are 25 T cell receptor beta chains from one sample sequenced in a study of T cells in Graves' hyperthyroidism and ophthalmopathy. Researchers took RNA transcripts and amplified the TCR beta CDR3 regions from them. A first-round RT-PCR of the TCR CDR3 used the HTBI primer set. TCRdb reanalysed the multiplex PCR reads using MiXCR and keeps one entry per CDR3 protein. The sample shows 600,000 or so distinct CDR3 sequences, around 16% of them seen only once. The material sequenced was blood. All receptors derive from a woman aged 30 to 39 with Graves' hyperthyroidism.

This chain uses TRBV7-8 with TRBJ2-3; 8 bases agree with TRBD2. Germline loops: CDR1 SGHVS, CDR2 FQNEAQ. The J segment lost 2 bases and the V segment lost 5 bases, leaving 12 bases of the junction unmatched. CDR3 length equals 17 residues. The CDR3 spells CASSLYHLAGNTDTQYF. CDR3 DNA: TGTGCCAGCAGCCTCTATCACTTAGCGGGGAACACAGATACGCAGTATTTT.

This clonotype has ten or more counts. This chain joins TRBV28 and TRBJ2-3; the match to TRBD2 covers 9 bases. Trimming cost V 1 base and J 2 bases; bases outside gene matches: 4. The CDR3 is 16 amino acids. CDR1 is MDHEN, CDR2 SYDVKM, per germline. CDR3: CASSLLAGASTDTQYF. CDR3 bases: TGTGCCAGCAGTTTATTAGCGGGGGCCTCCACAGATACGCAGTATTTT.

The table lists this clonotype with many counts. V is TRBV29-1 and J is TRBJ2-5; TRBD1 agrees at 9 bases. The CDR3 is 14 residues long. Unmatched junction bases numbered 11, after V lost 7 bases and J lost 5 bases. Germline assignment: CDR1 SQVTM and CDR2 ANQGSEA. The CDR3 DNA is TGCAGCGCCCCCAGACAGGGGGGAGGGGAGACCCAGTACTTC. It encodes CSAPRQGGGETQYF. Filled out from reference TRBV29-1 and TRBJ2-5, the complete variable domain reads SAVISQKPSRDICQRGTSLTIQCQVDSQVTMMFWYRQQPGQSLTLIATANQGSEATYESGFVIDKFPISRPNLTFSTLTVSNMSPEDSSIYLCSAPRQGGGETQYFGPGTRLLVL.

This clonotype showed up just a few times. The J gene is TRBJ1-5, the V gene TRBV19; perhaps TRBD1 as D (5 bases). CDR1 is LNHDA, CDR2 SQIVND, per germline (reference sequence). Trimming left V 2 bases short and J 6 bases short, with 14 bases between. The CDR3 contains 15 residues. As DNA, the CDR3 is TGTGCCAGTAGTATAACGGGGGGAGTGAGTCAGCCCCAGCATTTT. Encoded protein: CASSITGGVSQPQHF.

This clonotype was detected a few times. This chain joins TRBV7-3 and TRBJ2-2; TRBD1 agrees at 9 bases. Germline V gene sequence: CDR1 SGHTA, CDR2 FQGTGA. CDR3 length equals 16 residues. J was trimmed by 4 bases and V by 5 bases; bases with no gene match: 8. As DNA, the CDR3 is TGTGCCAGCAGCCGATTTCCGGGACAGGGCACCGGGGAGCTGTTTTTT. Translation gives CASSRFPGQGTGELFF.

This clonotype occurred many times. The V gene is TRBV6-2 or TRBV6-3, the J gene TRBJ1-1, with 8 nucleotides matching TRBD1. This CDR3 is built from 15 residues. The germline CDR1 and CDR2 sequences are MNHEY and SVGEGT. J was trimmed by 3 bases and V by 8 bases; bases with no gene match: 11. DNA of the CDR3: TGTGCCAGCGGACGCCGAGGACAGGGCGACACTGAAGCTTTCTTT. It yields the protein CASGRRGQGDTEAFF.

This clonotype was counted many times. The chain recombines TRBV19 with TRBJ2-7; 8 bases are a match to TRBD2. The CDR3 runs to 14 residues. Germline lookup yields CDR1 LNHDA and CDR2 SQIVND (reference sequence). J lost 1 base, V lost 8 bases, and 7 bases had no gene match. CDR3 amino acids: CASGSGGGSYEQYF. In nucleotides, the CDR3 is TGTGCCAGTGGAAGCGGCGGGGGGTCCTACGAGCAGTACTTC.

This clonotype has more than one count but fewer than ten. The chain carries TRBV9 and TRBJ2-3, with TRBD2 matching over 9 bases. This CDR3 spans 19 amino acids. The trim removed 0 bases at V and 3 bases at J, leaving 14 bases unmatched. Germline CDR1 SGDLS, CDR2 YYNGEE. CDR3 in amino acids: CASSVGSGVAGGLTDTQYF. The CDR3 nucleotides read TGTGCCAGCAGCGTAGGTTCTGGTGTGGCGGGAGGGTTAACAGATACGCAGTATTTT.

This clonotype turned up a few times. The chain links TRBV6-1 to TRBJ1-5, with 7 bases identical to TRBD1. Germline CDR1 is MNHNS and CDR2 is SASEGT. J lost 6 bases, V lost 7 bases, and 15 bases had no gene match. The CDR3 covers 16 residues. CDR3 loop: CASTKGAPGSGQPQHF. The CDR3 DNA is TGTGCCAGCACGAAGGGGGCTCCAGGCTCGGGTCAGCCCCAGCATTTT.

This clonotype has at least ten counts. The chain has TRBV27 and TRBJ2-2; 9 bases agree with TRBD1. The CDR3 is made up of 19 amino acids. V shed 5 bases, J shed 1 base, and the junction held 14 bases outside the gene matches. Looked up from germline, CDR1 is MNHEY and CDR2 is SMNVEV (reference sequence). The CDR3 region is CASSPGQGIVGGNTGELFF. The CDR3 region has the DNA TGTGCCAGCAGTCCTGGACAGGGGATCGTTGGTGGGAACACCGGGGAGCTGTTTTTT.

This clonotype has more than one count but fewer than ten. V gene TRBV20-1 combines with J gene TRBJ2-2; no definite D call. The CDR3 is made up of 13 amino acids. Trimming removed 2 bases from V and 5 bases from J, with 9 bases in between. Per the germline V gene, CDR1 is DFQATT and CDR2 is SNEGSKA (reference sequence). In DNA form, the CDR3 reads TGCAGTGCTAGATTCCGTACAACCGGGGAGCTGTTTTTT. Translation: CSARFRTTGELFF.

V is TRBV29-1 and J is TRBJ2-1; D is ambiguous. Germline V gene sequence: CDR1 SQVTM, CDR2 ANQGSEA. The CDR3 spans 13 residues. V was cut by 5 bases and J by 8 bases, with 16 bases left in between. CDR3 coding DNA: TGCAGCGTTCCCTCGGACCAGACCTATGAGCAGTTCTTC. Residues: CSVPSDQTYEQFF.

In this sample, this clonotype turned up many times. This chain joins TRBV6-1 and TRBJ2-7; possible D gene TRBD1, 6 bases. The V end lost 9 bases, the J end lost 3 bases, and 9 bases lay between the germline ends. This CDR3 spans 11 amino acids. From germline, CDR1 is MNHNS and CDR2 SASEGT. The CDR3 DNA reads as TGTGCCAGTCGACAGGACTACGAGCAGTACTTC. Protein: CASRQDYEQYF.

The chain is built from TRBV27 and TRBJ2-7; D unclear. V was pared by 4 bases and J by 0 bases, with 13 bases between. This CDR3 has 15 amino acids. CDR1 and CDR2 from the germline V gene are MNHEY and SMNVEV (reference sequence). This CDR3 reads CASSSTFTISYEQYF. The CDR3 DNA reads as TGTGCCAGCAGTTCAACCTTCACCATCTCCTACGAGCAGTACTTC.

This clonotype was observed many times. This chain uses TRBV27 with TRBJ1-2; the D gene is possibly TRBD1 (6 bases). The CDR3 loop spans 13 amino acids. V lost 6 bases and J 4 bases, leaving 12 bases between the germline ends. Germline V gene lookup returns CDR1 MNHEY and CDR2 SMNVEV (reference sequence). The CDR3 coding sequence is TGTGCCAGCAGCCGGGACATTGGCTATGGCTACACCTTC. Translating it yields CASSRDIGYGYTF.

This clonotype was observed a single time. This may come from a read error, since a much larger clone is one base off. The V call is TRBV7-9, the J call TRBJ1-1; tentative D call: TRBD1 (5 bases). Germline loops: CDR1 SEHNR, CDR2 FQNEAQ (reference sequence). CDR3 length equals 14 residues. V gave up 4 bases and J gave up 6 bases, with 15 bases separating them. CDR3: CASSSEIRAAEAFF. The CDR3 nucleotides read TGTGCCAGCAGCTCAGAAATCAGGGCCGCTGAAGCTTTCTTT.

This clonotype was detected ten times or more. The rearrangement uses TRBV6-5 and TRBJ2-3; no reliable D call. This CDR3 is 13 amino acids long. V shed 0 bases and J shed 5 bases, with 6 bases lying between them. Per the germline V gene, CDR1 is MNHEY and CDR2 is SVGAGI. For the CDR3, the DNA is TGTGCCAGCAGTTACTCCTATAGAGATACGCAGTATTTT. This gives the protein CASSYSYRDTQYF.

This chain links TRBV12-3 or TRBV12-4 with TRBJ2-6, with TRBD1 as a possible D gene (6 bases). This CDR3 region has 15 residues. Trimming took 10 bases from V and 3 from J, leaving 16 bases between them. The CDR3 nucleotides are TGTGCCACCTTACAGGGTCAAGATGGGGCCAACGTCCTGACTTTC. Residues: CATLQGQDGANVLTF.

The genes are TRBV20-1 and TRBJ1-4; D unclear. This CDR3 has 15 amino acids. Trimming took off 2 bases at V and 1 base at J, with 11 bases between the two ends. In germline, CDR1 is DFQATT, CDR2 SNEGSKA (reference sequence). The CDR3 protein is CSARFMGRTNEKLFF. In DNA form, the CDR3 reads TGCAGTGCTAGATTTATGGGAAGAACTAATGAAAAACTGTTTTTT.

This clonotype was observed a few times. The V gene is TRBV9, the J gene TRBJ2-3, with 9 bases aligning to TRBD1. This CDR3 has 16 residues. The trim removed 4 bases at V and 3 bases at J, leaving 9 bases unmatched. CDR1 and CDR2 from the germline V gene are SGDLS and YYNGEE. CDR3 in DNA: TGTGCCAGCAGCCTTCGGACAGGGGATATTACAGATACGCAGTATTTT. It encodes CASSLRTGDITDTQYF.

This clonotype was found many times. V and J are TRBV28 and TRBJ2-5, with 9 bases lining up with TRBD1. Trimming removed 5 bases from V and 6 bases from J; junction bases left unmatched: 16. This CDR3 contains 17 residues. Per germline, CDR1 MDHEN and CDR2 SYDVKM. CDR3 in DNA: TGTGCCAGCAGTCCCCTTTCCGGGACAGGGTGGAGGCAGACCCAGTACTTC. Amino acid sequence: CASSPLSGTGWRQTQYF.

This clonotype appeared a few times. This chain uses TRBV11-3 with TRBJ2-2; D is unresolved. V shed 1 base and J shed 0 bases, with 6 bases lying between them. CDR3 length: 15 amino acids. Germline V lookup: CDR1 SGHNT, CDR2 YENEEA. CDR3 sequence: CASSLGVSNTGELFF. For the CDR3, the DNA is TGTGCCAGCAGCTTAGGCGTTTCGAACACCGGGGAGCTGTTTTTT.

The chain employs TRBV2 and TRBJ1-6, with unresolved D. Per the germline V gene, CDR1 is SNHLY and CDR2 is FYNNEI. Trimming took 3 bases from V and 6 from J, leaving 9 bases between them. This CDR3 region has 14 residues. CDR3 nucleotides: TGTGCCAGCAGTGAGAGGGCCTCTAATTCACCCCTCCACTTT. This gives the protein CASSERASNSPLHF. Full variable domain (rest looked up from reference TRBV2 and TRBJ1-6): EPEVTQTPSHQVTQMGQEVILRCVPISNHLYFYWYRQILGQKVEFLVSFYNNEISEKSEIFDDQFSVERPDGSNFTLKIRSTKLEDSAMYFCASSERASNSPLHFGNGTRLTVT.

V usage is TRBV5-1 and J usage is TRBJ2-3; D is uncertain. Germline CDR1 reads SGHRS; CDR2 reads YFSETQ. V was clipped by 1 base and J by 5 bases, with 11 bases between them. The CDR3 has 14 residues. CDR3 loop: CASSLYRREDTQYF. The DNA of the CDR3 is TGCGCCAGCAGCTTGTACCGGCGTGAAGATACGCAGTATTTT.

This clonotype was detected ten times or more. The chain links TRBV11-2 to TRBJ2-7; TRBD2 might be the D (6 bases). From germline, CDR1 is SGHAT and CDR2 FQNNGV. The germline V and J ends were trimmed by 2 bases and 2 bases, with 7 bases remaining between them. CDR3 length: 13 residues. CDR3 DNA sequence: TGTGCCAGCAGCTTACCGGGGGCCTACGAGCAGTACTTC. The encoded protein is CASSLPGAYEQYF.